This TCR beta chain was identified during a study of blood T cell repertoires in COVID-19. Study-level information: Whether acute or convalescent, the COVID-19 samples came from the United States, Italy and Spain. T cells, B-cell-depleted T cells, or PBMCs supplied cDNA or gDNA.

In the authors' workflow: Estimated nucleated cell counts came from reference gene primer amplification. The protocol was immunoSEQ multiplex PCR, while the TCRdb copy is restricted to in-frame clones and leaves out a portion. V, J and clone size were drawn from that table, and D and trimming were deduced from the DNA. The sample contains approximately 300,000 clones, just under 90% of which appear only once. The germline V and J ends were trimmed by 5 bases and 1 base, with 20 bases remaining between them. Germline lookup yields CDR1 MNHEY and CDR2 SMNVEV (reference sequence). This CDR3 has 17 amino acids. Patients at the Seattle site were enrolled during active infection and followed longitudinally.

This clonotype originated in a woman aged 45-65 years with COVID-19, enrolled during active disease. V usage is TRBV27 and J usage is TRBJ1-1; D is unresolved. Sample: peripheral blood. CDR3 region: CASSRRARGRGNTEAFF. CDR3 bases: TGTGCCAGCAGTCGGCGCGCTCGCGGTCGGGGGAACACTGAAGCTTTCTTT.